This T cell receptor (beta chain) was sequenced during a study of T cells in Graves' hyperthyroidism and ophthalmopathy. The wider study: Peripheral blood specimens were obtained at initial diagnosis, prior to any treatment.

RNA transcripts gave rise to amplified TCR beta CDR3 regions. Carried out on the TCR CDR3, a first-round RT-PCR used the HTBI primer set. TCRdb analysed the multiplex PCR reads with MiXCR anew, one entry per CDR3 protein. The sample carries approximately 600,000 distinct CDR3 sequences, 11% to 15% recorded once. The CDR3 is 16 amino acids. V lost 2 bases, J lost 4 bases, and 8 bases stayed unmatched. The V gene's germline CDR1 is SQVTM and CDR2 ANQGSEA. This clonotype appeared a few times. Its specificity is not known. Whole-study findings and limits: Median prediction lead before ophthalmopathy onset was 5 to 7 months with the model.

Sequencing was performed on blood. This clonotype was sampled from a woman aged 18 to 35 with Graves' ophthalmopathy. V gene TRBV29-1 combines with J gene TRBJ2-1; 10 bases map to TRBD2. CDR3 sequence: CSVETLRLAGYNEQFF. The DNA for the CDR3 is TGCAGCGTTGAAACCCTAAGACTAGCGGGTTACAATGAGCAGTTCTTC.